This T cell receptor beta chain comes out of a study of blood T cell repertoires in COVID-19. Authors' methods: Nucleated cell number was recorded as an estimate derived from reference gene primer amplification. Assay used: immunoSEQ multiplex PCR; TCRdb lists only in-frame clones, some missing. For V, J and clone size, that table is used; D and trimming come from the DNA. The sample lists 110,000 to 150,000 clones; around 72% were seen once. The source material was peripheral blood. This receptor was taken from a woman in her fifties or sixties with acute or convalescent COVID-19.

CDR3 nucleotide sequence: TGTGCCAGCAGCTTTATAAATCAGCCCCAGCATTTT. Its protein product is CASSFINQPQHF. The chain recombines TRBV7-9 with TRBJ1-5; D is unclear. The CDR3 contains 12 residues. Per the germline V gene, CDR1 is SEHNR and CDR2 is FQNEAQ (reference sequence). V was cut by 3 bases and J by 4 bases, with 4 bases left in between.